This T cell receptor beta chain originates from a study of vaccination effects on CD4 cells after COVID-19. Study-level information: A couple of convalescent patients gave samples 16 days and one week before vaccination.

Method: immunoSEQ multiplex PCR; TCRdb's copy keeps in-frame clones and lacks some. Of tens of thousands of clones in the sample, 73% are singletons; the top ten hold 25% to 35%. The ends were cut back, 6 bases at V and 0 bases at J, with 18 bases in the middle. The CDR3 is made up of 16 amino acids. Per germline, CDR1 SNHLY and CDR2 FYNNEI. On this clone: What it binds is not known.

Study-wide results and limits: Marked contraction was observed in infection-induced and vaccine-induced clones late after vaccination.

Within the ViraFEST assay, antigen-specific CD4+ T cells underwent expansion with viral peptide pools prior to sequencing. Culture lasted roughly 9 days before CD4+ T cell isolation. Convalescent patients had PCR-confirmed SARS-CoV-2 infection between March and December 2020. The chain couples TRBV2 to TRBJ2-7; D may match TRBD1 or TRBD2 (5 bases each). Sequenced here: CD4+ T cells from PBMCs cultured with a peptide pool, sampled before COVID-19 vaccination. This sequence originates from a human donor who had a prior SARS-CoV-2 infection. CDR3 sequence: CASSAGTVTLSYEQYF. The CDR3 region has the DNA TGTGCCAGCAGCGCCGGGACCGTGACTCTCTCCTACGAGCAGTACTTC.